The 21 T cell receptor beta chains reported below all come from one sample, sequenced in a study of T cell clones after liver transplantation. Here immunoSEQ multiplex PCR was the method, and the copy in TCRdb shows in-frame clones only, minus some. The sample yields tens of thousands of clones, over 80% seen once. The sequencing used CD4+ T cells from blood, collected 45 to 47 months after liver transplant. All receptors derive from a human patient who received a liver transplant. A subset of T cells may come from the graft donor.

V gene TRBV7-9 combines with J gene TRBJ1-5; D possibly corresponds to TRBD1 (5 bases). Germline values: CDR1 SEHNR, CDR2 FQNEAQ (reference sequence). This CDR3 comprises 14 residues. The V gene lost 3 bases and the J gene lost 3 bases, with 9 bases spanning the gap. CDR3 loop: CASSLEGPNQPQHF. The CDR3 DNA reads TGTGCCAGCAGCTTGGAGGGACCCAATCAGCCCCAGCATTTT.

The chain recombines TRBV4-1 with TRBJ2-3; TRBD1 might be the D (6 bases). The V and J ends lost 0 bases and 4 bases respectively, with 14 bases between them. Looked up from germline, CDR1 is MGHRA and CDR2 is YSYEKL. This CDR3 is built from 16 residues. The CDR3 spells CASSQDTGSRADTQYF. The CDR3 DNA follows: TGCGCCAGCAGCCAAGACACAGGGTCTCGCGCAGATACGCAGTATTTT.

V gene TRBV7-2 combines with J gene TRBJ2-1, with D hard to call. This CDR3 region has 11 residues. V gave up 5 bases and J gave up 8 bases, with 7 bases separating them. CDR1 SGHTA and CDR2 FQGNSA come from the germline V gene. The CDR3: CASSPFDEQFF. As DNA, the CDR3 is TGTGCCAGCAGCCCTTTCGATGAGCAGTTCTTC. The full variable domain, with the rest looked up from reference TRBV7-2 and TRBJ2-1, is GAGVSQSPSNKVTEKGKDVELRCDPISGHTALYWYRQSLGQGLEFLIYFQGNSAPDKSGLPSDRFSAERTGGSVSTLTIQRTQQEDSAVYLCASSPFDEQFFGPGTRLTVL.

Turning to this clone: Other DNA sequences from this sample encode an identical CDR3 as well. This CDR3 is CASSQDGPDGYTF. CDR3 nucleotides: TGCGCCAGCAGCCAAGATGGCCCTGACGGCTACACCTTC. The genes are TRBV4-3 and TRBJ1-2; unclear D gene. The CDR3 loop spans 13 amino acids. V was shortened by 0 bases and J by 8 bases, with 10 bases between the two germline ends. Germline CDR1 LGHNA, CDR2 YSLEER.

V and J are TRBV5-5 and TRBJ2-5, with 11 positions matching TRBD2. V shed 0 bases, J shed 2 bases, and the junction held 3 bases outside the gene matches. Germline V gene data show CDR1 as SGHKS and CDR2 as YYEKEE (reference sequence). The CDR3 totals 16 residues. CDR3 nucleotide sequence: TGTGCCAGCAGCTTGGGCTTAGCGGGAGGGCAAGAGACCCAGTACTTC. It translates to CASSLGLAGGQETQYF.

V gene TRBV28 combines with J gene TRBJ2-7; weak D call: TRBD2 (5 bases). The CDR3 spans 13 residues. Trimming took 7 bases from V and 2 from J, leaving 12 bases between them. Germline CDR1 and CDR2: MDHEN and SYDVKM. The CDR3 region has the DNA TGTGCCAGCACCCCCGGGCGGGCCTACGAGCAGTACTTC. Translation gives CASTPGRAYEQYF.

The J gene is TRBJ2-2, the V gene TRBV7-9, with D possibly TRBD1 on 6 matching bases. This CDR3 region has 14 residues. Germline CDR1 is SEHNR and CDR2 is FQNEAQ (reference sequence). V was clipped by 4 bases and J by 5 bases, with 11 bases between them. CDR3 protein: CASSYDRLTGELFF. In nucleotides, the CDR3 is TGTGCCAGCAGCTATGACAGGTTAACCGGGGAGCTGTTTTTT.

The chain is built from TRBV6-4 and TRBJ2-7, with 10 bases matching TRBD1. The trim removed 7 bases at V and 3 bases at J, leaving 3 bases unmatched. Germline CDR1 reads MRHNA; CDR2 reads SNTAGT. This CDR3 comprises 13 residues. As DNA, the CDR3 is TGTGCCAGCACCCGGGACAGGGGCTACGAGCAGTACTTC. Protein: CASTRDRGYEQYF.

This chain connects TRBV9 to TRBJ2-5; 8 bases agree with TRBD1. From germline, CDR1 is SGDLS and CDR2 YYNGEE. V lost 5 bases, J lost 4 bases, and 1 base stayed unmatched. The CDR3 totals 12 residues. CDR3 amino acids: CASSTGGETQYF. CDR3 nucleotides: TGTGCCAGCAGTACAGGGGGAGAGACCCAGTACTTC.

The chain joins TRBV7-9 to TRBJ1-1; TRBD1 is a possible D gene (5 bases). V gave up 6 bases and J gave up 0 bases, with 8 bases separating them. The germline V gene has CDR1 SEHNR and CDR2 FQNEAQ (reference sequence). This CDR3 region has 13 residues. The CDR3: CASSVQVNTEAFF. In DNA form, the CDR3 reads TGTGCCAGCAGTGTACAGGTGAACACTGAAGCTTTCTTT.

The rearrangement uses TRBV6-1 and TRBJ2-7; 7 bases map to TRBD1. Germline lookup yields CDR1 MNHNS and CDR2 SASEGT. The ends lost 0 bases at V and 1 base at J; junction bases unmatched: 3. The CDR3 length is 15 residues. The CDR3 spells CASSEARGPSYEQYF. In nucleotides, the CDR3 is TGTGCCAGCAGTGAAGCGAGGGGGCCATCCTACGAGCAGTACTTC.

V gene TRBV30 combines with J gene TRBJ2-3; 8 bases are a match to TRBD1. V trimming: 0 bases; J trimming: 3 bases; junction bases outside the gene matches: 2. CDR3 length: 14 residues. Germline V gives CDR1 GTSNPN, CDR2 SVGIG (reference sequence). The CDR3 loop is CAWSVRGRTDTQYF. CDR3 DNA: TGTGCCTGGAGTGTCAGGGGGCGAACAGATACGCAGTATTTT.

The chain uses TRBV28 and TRBJ2-3, with 11 bases that match TRBD2. V gave up 6 bases and J gave up 0 bases; unmatched junction bases: 8. This CDR3 contains 17 residues. Germline values: CDR1 MDHEN, CDR2 SYDVKM. The CDR3 is CASSYPASGRSTDTQYF. In DNA, the CDR3 is TGTGCCAGCAGCTACCCGGCTAGCGGGAGGAGCACAGATACGCAGTATTTT.

The chain links TRBV19 to TRBJ2-3; D is unclear. Germline CDR1 reads LNHDA; CDR2 reads SQIVND (reference sequence). Trimming took 3 bases from V and 2 from J, leaving 9 bases between them. The CDR3 runs to 14 residues. CDR3 sequence reads: CASSIGGTTDTQYF. For the CDR3, the DNA is TGTGCCAGTAGTATCGGCGGCACCACAGATACGCAGTATTTT.

The V and J genes are TRBV6-5 and TRBJ1-2; unclear D gene. Germline CDR1 is MNHEY and CDR2 is SVGAGI. This CDR3 contains 15 residues. Trimming left V 3 bases short and J 0 bases short, with 11 bases between. As DNA, the CDR3 is TGTGCCAGCAGTTATCGGACTGATCCTAACTATGGCTACACCTTC. This gives the protein CASSYRTDPNYGYTF.

The J gene is TRBJ2-5, the V gene TRBV6-5; TRBD1 aligns across 8 bases. The germline CDR1 and CDR2 sequences are MNHEY and SVGAGI. The CDR3 is 14 residues long. The ends lost 5 bases at V and 5 bases at J; junction bases unmatched: 7. The CDR3 sequence: CASSESRGRETQYF. Here the CDR3 DNA reads TGTGCCAGCAGTGAAAGCAGGGGGCGGGAGACCCAGTACTTC.

The chain employs TRBV29-1 and TRBJ1-1, with D maybe TRBD1 (6 bases). V shed 4 bases and J shed 1 base, with 16 bases lying between them. This CDR3 has 15 residues. Germline V gene sequence: CDR1 SQVTM, CDR2 ANQGSEA. The CDR3 sequence: CSVAKVGGKNTEAFF. The CDR3 DNA follows: TGCAGCGTTGCAAAAGTAGGGGGGAAGAACACTGAAGCTTTCTTT.

The V and J genes are TRBV4-1 and TRBJ1-1; D gene ambiguous. The V gene's germline CDR1 is MGHRA and CDR2 YSYEKL. This CDR3 spans 15 amino acids. The V gene lost 3 bases and the J gene lost 4 bases, with 15 bases spanning the gap. The CDR3 loop reads CASSHAGGFSTEAFF. The DNA for the CDR3 is TGCGCCAGCAGCCATGCTGGCGGGTTTAGCACTGAAGCTTTCTTT.

The rearrangement joins TRBV5-5 to TRBJ1-2, with D possibly matching TRBD1 (6 bases). In germline, CDR1 is SGHKS, CDR2 YYEKEE (reference sequence). The CDR3 spans 14 residues. V lost 4 bases, J lost 2 bases, and 12 bases lay in between. This CDR3 reads CASSGPGHNYGYTF. For the CDR3, the DNA is TGTGCCAGCAGCGGACCGGGACACAACTATGGCTACACCTTC.

This chain joins TRBV2 and TRBJ1-5, with TRBD1 as a possible D gene (5 bases). Trimming pared 6 bases from V and 3 bases from J, leaving 12 bases between. Germline V gives CDR1 SNHLY, CDR2 FYNNEI. CDR3 length equals 14 residues. For the CDR3, the DNA is TGTGCCAGCAGGGCCGCCAGGGACAATCAGCCCCAGCATTTT. This codes for CASRAARDNQPQHF.

V usage is TRBV18 and J usage is TRBJ2-5; D might be TRBD1 (6 bases). Trimming cost V 0 bases and J 5 bases, with 13 bases left between them. The CDR3 spans 15 residues. Germline CDR1 KGHSH, CDR2 LQKENI. The CDR3, as DNA: TGTGCCAGCTCACCACCCTCAGGGGCCGGGGAGACCCAGTACTTC. Translation: CASSPPSGAGETQYF.